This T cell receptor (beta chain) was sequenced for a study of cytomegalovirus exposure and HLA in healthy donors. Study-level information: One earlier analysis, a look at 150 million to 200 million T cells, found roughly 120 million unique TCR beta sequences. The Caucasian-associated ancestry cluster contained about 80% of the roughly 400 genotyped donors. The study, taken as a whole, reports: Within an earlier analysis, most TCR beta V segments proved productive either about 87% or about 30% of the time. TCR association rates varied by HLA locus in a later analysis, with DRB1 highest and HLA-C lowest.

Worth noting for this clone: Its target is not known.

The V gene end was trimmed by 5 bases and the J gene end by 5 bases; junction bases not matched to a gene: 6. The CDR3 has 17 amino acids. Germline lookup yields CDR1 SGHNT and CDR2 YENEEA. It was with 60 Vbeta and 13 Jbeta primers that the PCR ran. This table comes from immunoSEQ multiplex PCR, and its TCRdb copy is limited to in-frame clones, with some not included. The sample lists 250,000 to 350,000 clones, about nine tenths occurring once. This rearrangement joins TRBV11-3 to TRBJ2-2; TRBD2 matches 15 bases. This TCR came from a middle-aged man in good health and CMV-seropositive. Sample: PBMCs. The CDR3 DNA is TGTGCCAGCAGCCCGAGGGGACTAGCGGGAGGTACCGGGGAGCTGTTTTTT. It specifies CASSPRGLAGGTGELFF.